This is a list of T cell receptor beta chains from one sample in a study of shared clonotypes between healthy human individuals. Profiling relied on immunoSEQ multiplex PCR, and the TCRdb table lists in-frame clones only, not all of them. Here the sample spans millions of clones, just over 90% being singletons. Specimen: naive CD4+ T cells sorted from blood. These receptors all stem from a man aged 18 to 35 in good health. CDR3s leave out the opening cysteine and the closing phenylalanine or tryptophan. Each record gives: J gene, V gene, CDR3 protein.

TRBJ2-3 TRBV7-9 ASSSTGYTQY
TRBJ1-2 TRBV10-3 AISGGTANYGYT
TRBJ1-2 TRBV6-5 ASSQYRGANYGYT
TRBJ2-2 TRBV7-2 ASSLVSRGVGELF
TRBJ2-6 TRBV6-1 ASSELTGSGANVLT
TRBJ1-4 TRBV11-2 ASSLGPLLQEKLF
TRBJ2-2 TRBV5-6 ASRATGGNTGELF
TRBJ1-2 TRBV6-6 ASSYRGQEYGYT
TRBJ2-3 TRBV5-1 ASSLGGSDSTDTQY
TRBJ2-7 TRBV18 ASSPPGRLNEQY
TRBJ2-7 TRBV2 ASRDLLYSYEQY
TRBJ2-5 TRBV10-3 AIRGETGEGETQY
TRBJ2-2 TRBV9 ASSVAGDNTGELF
TRBJ2-1 TRBV30 AWSVVGQGGYEQF
TRBJ1-1 TRBV6-1 ASSELPGTTEAF
TRBJ1-3 TRBV5-6 ASSLVQGVSGNTIY
TRBJ1-4 TRBV10-3 AISESASEKLF
TRBJ2-2 TRBV6-5 ASRYGLTGELF
TRBJ2-7 TRBV10-3 ATLAVAPLREQY
TRBJ1-1 TRBV5-1 ASSFGQPLWEAF
TRBJ1-3 TRBV28 ASSLARPSGNTIY
TRBJ2-2 TRBV7-3 ASSPDRATGELF
TRBJ2-7 TRBV6-4 AHPTRQGNSYEQY
TRBJ2-5 TRBV2 ASPILPQGVRETQY
TRBJ2-3 TRBV10-3 AISETGGTSTDTQY